This TCR beta chain is drawn from a study of breast tumors, draining lymph nodes, adjacent tissues. Study-wide results and limits: Tumor repertoires ranked between lymph nodes and nontumor tissue in diversity, with V and J gene preferences. Data fit most tumor T cells coming from lymph node, expanding in tumor. Luminal-like breast cancer showed significantly greater tumor-nontumor repertoire similarity than basal-like breast cancer did. The lymph node origin of tumor T cells was framed as consistent with a hypothesis, not demonstrated.

This clonotype was recorded only once. Its specificity is not known. The germline gives CDR1 KGHSH, CDR2 LQKENI. The CDR3 is 17 amino acids. Trimming removed 1 base at V and 0 bases at J, with 14 bases between. TCRdb ran MiXCR on the multiplex PCR reads and lists one entry per CDR3 protein. Here the sample spans more than 250,000 distinct CDR3 sequences, roughly 30% being singletons. Samples came from axillary lymph nodes draining the breast cancer. The J gene is TRBJ2-3, the V gene TRBV18; no reliable D call. The receptor was derived from a female donor with breast cancer. Some clones in this sample may be carry-over from other donors' samples. The material sequenced was axillary lymph node tissue. The CDR3 sequence: CASSPLESRISTDTQYF. CDR3 bases: TGTGCCAGCTCACCACTAGAATCGCGAATTAGCACAGATACGCAGTATTTT.